The T cell receptor (beta chain) under discussion was sequenced for a study of T cells after yellow fever vaccination. Study-level points and caveats: Reappearance after the booster was seen for most primary-vaccination clones, at 95% to 96% CD4 and 80% to 90% CD8.

The study made its TCR cDNA through 5'RACE template switching. That step introduced a universal primer site along with UMIs. TCRdb recomputed calls from the 5' RACE reads with MiXCR, one row per CDR3 protein. The repertoire holds roughly 250,000 distinct CDR3 sequences, with approximately 13% as singletons. Many counts were recorded for this clonotype. The target antigen is unknown. Trimming stripped 2 bases from V and 2 bases from J, with 19 bases between. Germline CDR1 reads LGHNA; CDR2 reads YSLEER. The CDR3 totals 17 residues. The V and J genes are TRBV4-3 and TRBJ2-7; D not certain. The receptor was derived from a man aged 25-45 years who received the YFV17D yellow fever vaccine. Source: CD4+ T cells sorted from PBMCs, taken 45 days after the yellow fever booster vaccination. CDR3: CASSQSILDLSTYEQYF. The CDR3 bases are TGCGCCAGCAGCCAATCGATCTTGGACCTATCCACCTACGAGCAGTACTTC.